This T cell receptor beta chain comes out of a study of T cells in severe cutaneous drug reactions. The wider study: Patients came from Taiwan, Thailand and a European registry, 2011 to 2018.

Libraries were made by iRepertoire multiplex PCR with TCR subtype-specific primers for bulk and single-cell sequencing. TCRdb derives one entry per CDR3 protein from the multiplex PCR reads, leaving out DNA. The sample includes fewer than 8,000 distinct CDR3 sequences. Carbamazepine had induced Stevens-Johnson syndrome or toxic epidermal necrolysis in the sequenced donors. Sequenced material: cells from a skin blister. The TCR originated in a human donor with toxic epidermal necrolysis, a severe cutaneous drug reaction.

The CDR3 loop reads CASSSGLITDTQYF. The chain is built from TRBV7-2 and TRBJ2-3; TCRdb reports TRBD2, a call that lacks DNA to check it against. The CDR3 has 14 residues. Germline CDR1 SGHTA, CDR2 FQGNSA.